In this sample, the clone carrying this T cell receptor (beta chain) turned up once. The repertoire was sequenced with immunoSEQ multiplex PCR; TCRdb's copy has only in-frame clones and lacks some. Of some 240,000 clones detected, roughly 76% appear once; the ten largest clones hold 7.5%. This sample stems from a study of blood T cell repertoires in COVID-19. Study details: PBMCs, B-cell-depleted T cells, or T cells were the source of the cDNA or gDNA that made up the material.

Germline V CDR1 and CDR2: MNHEY, SMNVEV (reference sequence). The CDR3 totals 14 residues. The germline V and J ends were trimmed by 4 bases and 6 bases, with 12 bases remaining between them. This TCR came from an elderly woman with COVID-19, enrolled during active disease. V and J are TRBV27 and TRBJ2-2; a possible D gene is TRBD2 (6 bases). Sequences were obtained from peripheral blood. The CDR3 nucleotides are TGTGCCAGCAGTTCCCCGGGCGGGGCCGGGGAGCTGTTTTTT. Its protein product is CASSSPGGAGELFF.